Following are 14 T cell receptor beta chains from one sample sequenced in a study of T cell repertoires in cytomegalovirus infection. Each CDR3 protein is one row after TCRdb ran MiXCR on the reads. This sample has 700,000 to 850,000 distinct CDR3 sequences, with approximately 30% found just once. The antigens of these receptors remain unknown. Sequenced material: cultured CD8+ T cells from PBMCs, taken from culture after CMV antigen stimulation. The receptors derive from a human donor in good health (CMV status not recorded). Some clones in this sample may be carry-over from other donors' samples.

The CDR3 reads CASSQVAETEAFF. CDR3 DNA sequence: TGCGCCAGCAGCCAAGTGGCGGAGACTGAAGCTTTCTTT. The chain is built from TRBV4-1 and TRBJ1-1; D not certain. From germline, CDR1 is MGHRA and CDR2 YSYEKL. There are 13 residues in the CDR3. The V and J ends lost 1 base and 5 bases respectively, with 8 bases between them.

The CDR3 reads CASSRMGNDGYTF. The CDR3 nucleotides are TGTGCCAGCAGCAGGATGGGGAATGATGGCTACACCTTC. This rearrangement joins TRBV2 to TRBJ1-2, with no clear D. The V gene's germline CDR1 is SNHLY and CDR2 FYNNEI. The CDR3 sequence is 13 residues long. V was clipped by 6 bases and J by 6 bases, with 14 bases between them.

The CDR3 protein is CASSPLEGDLYGYTF. CDR3 nucleotides: TGCGCCAGCAGCCCCCTCGAAGGGGATCTCTATGGCTACACCTTC. The chain links TRBV4-3 to TRBJ1-2; D possibly corresponds to TRBD1 (5 bases). V gave up 4 bases and J gave up 4 bases, with 16 bases separating them. Germline assignment: CDR1 LGHNA and CDR2 YSLEER. CDR3 length: 15 amino acids.

This clonotype showed up just a few times. The rearrangement uses TRBV5-5 and TRBJ1-1, with D possibly TRBD1 on 5 matching bases. The CDR3 is 15 amino acids. With 2 bases removed from V and 0 bases from J, the gap between germline ends came to 11 bases. In germline, CDR1 is SGHKS, CDR2 YYEKEE (reference sequence). The CDR3 nucleotides read TGTGCCAGCAGCTTTTACAGGTCCATGAACACTGAAGCTTTCTTT. It encodes CASSFYRSMNTEAFF.

The chain carries TRBV15 and TRBJ1-4; maybe TRBD1 (5 bases). Trimming took 1 base from V and 8 from J, leaving 14 bases between them. Germline loops: CDR1 LNHNV, CDR2 YYDKDF (reference sequence). The CDR3 is 15 amino acids. The CDR3 reads CATSRVGRGGEKLFF. CDR3 coding DNA: TGTGCCACCAGCAGAGTCGGAAGGGGAGGGGAAAAACTGTTTTTT.

This clonotype was seen repeatedly, ten times or more. The chain couples TRBV7-2 to TRBJ2-1; D possibly corresponds to TRBD2 (7 bases). The ends were cut back, 5 bases at V and 10 bases at J, with 12 bases in the middle. The germline V gene encodes CDR1 SGHTA and CDR2 FQGNSA. The CDR3 consists of 12 residues. In DNA form, the CDR3 reads TGTGCCAGCAGCCCACGGGGGGCAGAGCAGTTCTTC. Amino acid sequence: CASSPRGAEQFF. Full variable domain (outside the CDR3, taken from reference TRBV7-2 and TRBJ2-1): GAGVSQSPSNKVTEKGKDVELRCDPISGHTALYWYRQSLGQGLEFLIYFQGNSAPDKSGLPSDRFSAERTGGSVSTLTIQRTQQEDSAVYLCASSPRGAEQFFGPGTRLTVL.

This clonotype was seen only a few times. The V gene is TRBV12-3 or TRBV12-4, the J gene TRBJ2-5; perhaps TRBD2 as D (6 bases). Trimming shortened V by 6 bases and J by 5 bases, and 16 bases separated the two germline ends. The CDR3 is 14 amino acids. This CDR3 reads CASRDGGGAETQYF. Written as DNA, the CDR3 is TGTGCCAGCAGGGACGGCGGCGGGGCGGAGACCCAGTACTTC.

A few counts support this clonotype. V and J are TRBV6-2 or TRBV6-3 and TRBJ2-1; D remains ambiguous. This CDR3 has 15 residues. From germline, CDR1 is MNHEY and CDR2 SVGEGT. The V end lost 6 bases, the J end lost 2 bases, and 14 bases lay between the germline ends. In DNA form, the CDR3 reads TGTGCCAGCAGCCTCCTAGGAAGACCCTACAATGAGCAGTTCTTC. Encoded protein: CASSLLGRPYNEQFF.

The chain employs TRBV19 and TRBJ2-1, with 7 bases fitting TRBD1. The CDR3 is 11 residues long. Germline V gives CDR1 LNHDA, CDR2 SQIVND (reference sequence). J gave up 14 bases and V 5 bases, and 6 bases lay outside the gene matches. CDR3 protein: CASSLGTEKFF. The CDR3 bases are TGTGCCAGTAGTCTAGGGACAGAGAAGTTCTTC.

This sequence joins TRBV6-2 or TRBV6-3 and TRBJ2-1; no definite D call. Germline V lookup: CDR1 MNHEY, CDR2 SVGEGT. V lost 5 bases, J lost 7 bases, and 15 bases lay in between. The CDR3 runs to 14 residues. CDR3 loop: CASSASYMPNEQFF. CDR3 coding DNA: TGTGCCAGCAGTGCTTCATATATGCCTAATGAGCAGTTCTTC.

This chain connects TRBV6-5 to TRBJ2-6; D may be TRBD1 (6 bases). The CDR3 covers 18 residues. Trimming pared 6 bases from V and 1 base from J, leaving 19 bases between. Germline V gene sequence: CDR1 MNHEY, CDR2 SVGAGI. DNA for the CDR3: TGTGCCAGCAGCGCGACAGGTGAATTAGGTTCTGGGGCCAACGTCCTGACTTTC. It is translated as CASSATGELGSGANVLTF.

This clonotype was detected many times. This chain uses TRBV12-3 or TRBV12-4 with TRBJ1-6, with D maybe TRBD1 (5 bases). This CDR3 region has 15 residues. The V and J ends lost 8 bases and 3 bases respectively, with 14 bases between them. In DNA, the CDR3 is TGTGCCAGCGGTGGAGGGGCGAACTATAATTCACCCCTCCACTTT. Its protein product is CASGGGANYNSPLHF.

Note on this clonotype: Given a much more abundant clone one base away, this may be a read error. The chain joins TRBV7-8 to TRBJ2-5; the D gene is possibly TRBD2 (7 bases). This CDR3 has 14 amino acids. Germline CDR1 SGHVS, CDR2 FQNEAQ. The CDR3 protein is CATSLGGAEETQYF. CDR3 coding DNA: TGTGCCACCAGCTTGGGGGGGGCGGAAGAGACCCAGTACTTC.

The chain recombines TRBV6-2 or TRBV6-3 with TRBJ1-2; perhaps TRBD1 as D (6 bases). Germline values: CDR1 MNHEY, CDR2 SVGEGT. Trimming cost V 5 bases and J 4 bases, with 11 bases left between them. CDR3 length equals 13 residues. The CDR3 is CASSTRDIYGYTF. CDR3 nucleotides: TGTGCCAGCAGTACCCGGGACATCTATGGCTACACCTTC.